Below, one T cell receptor (beta chain) is given with its context. Antigen specificity is unknown. At one end, the junction sequence differs from germline, possibly due to a read error. It was RNA transcripts that yielded the amplified TCR beta CDR3 regions. With the HTBI primer set, the TCR CDR3 went through a first round of RT-PCR. A single record per CDR3 protein comes from TCRdb applying MiXCR to the multiplex PCR reads. This table has about 760,000 distinct CDR3 sequences, just over 35% appearing once. Germline CDR1 is MNHNY and CDR2 is SVGAGI (reference sequence). CDR3 length: 15 residues. The data are from a study of T cells in Graves' hyperthyroidism and ophthalmopathy. General study findings and limits: Appearing also in blood were most of the thyroid clonotypes expanded above 0.001.

Sample: blood. The sequence derives from a woman aged 40 to 50 with Graves' hyperthyroidism. This chain uses TRBV6-6 with TRBJ1-1, with D hard to call. In DNA, the CDR3 is TGTGCCAGCAGTTACCGTATTTCGGATTGGGCTGAAGCCTTCTTT. As protein: CASSYRISDWAEAFF.